This entry is about one TCR beta chain. Its antigen is undetermined. Time point given: healthy volunteer bleed at 6 weeks. Whole blood, unfractionated, served as the material for total RNA extraction. The data belong to a study of human T cells and chemical hapten exposure. Study-level information: Slight differences in pooled library volume were the main source of varying TCR yields across samples. Study-level findings and limits: No shift was seen in TCRs above 1 in 1000 frequency with DPC sensitization.

The CDR3 has 15 amino acids. Germline CDR1 and CDR2: MNHEY and SMNVEV (reference sequence). Trimming removed 5 bases from V and 2 bases from J, with 13 bases in between. Attachment of unique molecular identifiers to individual cDNA molecules was performed in the library. Per the original data handling: 95,638 TCRs per sample was the median, with a range of about 20,000 to 690,600. TCRdb reanalysed the RACE reads using MiXCR and keeps one entry per CDR3 protein. Clone size and V and J calls follow TCRdb, not the original study. This sample carries some 78,000 distinct CDR3 sequences, about 9% of them seen once, and the ten largest clones take more than 1.5%.

This rearrangement joins TRBV27 to TRBJ2-1; D possibly corresponds to TRBD1 (6 bases). The clonotype originates from a male donor in good health. Some clones in this sample may be carry-over from other donors' samples. What was sequenced was whole blood. The CDR3 DNA sequence: TGTGCCAGCAGTCACAGGGAACCTACCTACAATGAGCAGTTCTTC. This codes for CASSHREPTYNEQFF.